The next 14 T cell receptor beta chains were all read from a single sample in a study of cytomegalovirus exposure and HLA in healthy donors. The repertoire was sequenced with immunoSEQ multiplex PCR; TCRdb's copy has only in-frame clones and lacks some. The sample lists about 120,000 clones, 95% to 97% occurring once. The sequenced sample consisted of PBMCs. These receptors all stem from a man aged 18 to 29 in good health and CMV-seronegative.

V and J are TRBV25-1 and TRBJ2-2, with 7 bases fitting TRBD1. CDR3 size: 15 residues. Per germline, CDR1 MGHDK and CDR2 SYGVNS. The trim removed 5 bases at V and 2 bases at J, leaving 5 bases unmatched. In DNA form, the CDR3 reads TGTGCCAGCAGTTGGGGACAGATAAACACCGGGGAGCTGTTTTTT. Residues: CASSWGQINTGELFF.

This chain connects TRBV4-2 to TRBJ2-1, with 13 bases aligning to TRBD2. J gave up 1 base and V 8 bases, and 17 bases lay outside the gene matches. The CDR3 runs to 20 residues. Germline CDR1 and CDR2: LGHNA and YNFKEQ. The CDR3 reads CASAGPQLAGGPKSYNEQFF. In DNA, the CDR3 is TGTGCCAGCGCTGGACCTCAACTAGCGGGAGGGCCTAAGTCCTACAATGAGCAGTTCTTC.

V gene TRBV9 combines with J gene TRBJ2-3, with TRBD2 identical over 14 bases. The germline V gene encodes CDR1 SGDLS and CDR2 YYNGEE. Trimming took 3 bases from V and 2 from J; bases not matched to a gene: 11. The CDR3 spans 19 residues. DNA for the CDR3: TGTGCCAGCAGCGCGAGTCCCCGACTAGCGGGAGGGCACACAGATACGCAGTATTTT. It specifies CASSASPRLAGGHTDTQYF.

The rearrangement uses TRBV18 and TRBJ2-7; the D is unclear. CDR3 size: 12 residues. CDR1 and CDR2 from the germline V gene are KGHSH and LQKENI. V lost 2 bases and J lost 2, with 4 bases in between. The CDR3 coding sequence is TGTGCCAGCTCACCAGGAGCCTACGAGCAGTACTTC. Translation gives CASSPGAYEQYF.

The chain is built from TRBV5-1 and TRBJ2-5, with 10 bases that match TRBD1. Germline values: CDR1 SGHRS, CDR2 YFSETQ. The CDR3 is 16 residues long. With V trimmed by 2 bases and J by 2 bases, 6 bases remained unmatched. CDR3 nucleotide sequence: TGCGCCAGCAGCTTATACACGGGACAGGGGCAAGAGACCCAGTACTTC. Amino acids: CASSLYTGQGQETQYF.

This chain links TRBV6-6 with TRBJ2-1; TRBD2 agrees at 10 bases. The trim removed 6 bases at V and 8 bases at J, leaving 10 bases unmatched. The CDR3 loop spans 15 amino acids. Per the germline V gene, CDR1 is MNHNY and CDR2 is SVGAGI (reference sequence). The CDR3 region is CASSLLAGKGYEQFF. CDR3 sequence (DNA): TGTGCCAGCAGCCTACTAGCGGGAAAGGGCTATGAGCAGTTCTTC.

This clone was detected only a few times. The V call is TRBV30, the J call TRBJ2-5, with D possibly matching TRBD1 (6 bases). V lost 3 bases, J lost 1 base, and 9 bases lay in between. Germline CDR1 is GTSNPN and CDR2 is SVGIG (reference sequence). CDR3 length: 13 amino acids. The CDR3 nucleotides read TGTGCCTGGAGGGGGGCGGCCCAAGAGACCCAGTACTTC. It codes for CAWRGAAQETQYF.

V and J are TRBV27 and TRBJ2-7; TRBD2 is a possible D gene (7 bases). Deletions cut 6 bases from V and 3 bases from J, with 18 bases between. The CDR3 loop spans 15 amino acids. Germline V CDR1 and CDR2: MNHEY, SMNVEV (reference sequence). CDR3 sequence (DNA): TGTGCCAGCAGGGGGGGCGGGAGTCCCCTCTACGAGCAGTACTTC. Its protein product is CASRGGGSPLYEQYF.

The chain couples TRBV9 to TRBJ2-2; 9 nucleotides match TRBD1. The V gene's germline CDR1 is SGDLS and CDR2 YYNGEE. The V segment lost 3 bases and the J segment 5 bases; nucleotides outside the gene matches: 5. This CDR3 is built from 15 residues. The CDR3 spells CASSDRDRVTGELFF. CDR3 in DNA: TGTGCCAGCAGCGACCGGGACAGGGTGACCGGGGAGCTGTTTTTT.

This chain links TRBV28 with TRBJ1-2, with 8 bases lining up with TRBD1. The germline CDR1 and CDR2 sequences are MDHEN and SYDVKM. This CDR3 is built from 12 residues. V dropped 5 bases and J dropped 8; count of bases not matched to a gene: 4. This CDR3 reads CASSGQGGGYTF. For the CDR3, the DNA is TGTGCCAGCAGTGGACAGGGAGGGGGCTACACCTTC.

The chain is built from TRBV7-9 and TRBJ1-1; D possibly corresponds to TRBD1 (5 bases). Trimming took off 3 bases at V and 0 bases at J, with 11 bases between the two ends. The CDR3 totals 15 residues. Looked up from germline, CDR1 is SEHNR and CDR2 is FQNEAQ (reference sequence). The CDR3 spells CASSFDSFMNTEAFF. CDR3 nucleotide sequence: TGTGCCAGCAGCTTCGACAGTTTTATGAACACTGAAGCTTTCTTT.

This clone occurred once. V is TRBV11-2 and J is TRBJ2-7; D call uncertain. Germline V gives CDR1 SGHAT, CDR2 FQNNGV. Trimming shortened V by 7 bases and J by 3 bases, and 7 bases separated the two germline ends. This CDR3 is 11 amino acids long. The CDR3 DNA follows: TGTGCCAGCACCCTTTACTACGAGCAGTACTTC. It translates to CASTLYYEQYF.

The chain couples TRBV6-6 to TRBJ2-2; 9 positions match TRBD2. The CDR3 totals 15 residues. Germline lookup yields CDR1 MNHNY and CDR2 SVGAGI (reference sequence). Unmatched junction bases numbered 10, after V lost 7 bases and J lost 7 bases. The CDR3 region has the DNA TGTGCCAGCAACCACGGGCGGGAGGGCCACGGGGAGCTGTTTTTT. It yields the protein CASNHGREGHGELFF.

The rearrangement joins TRBV5-1 to TRBJ2-5; tentatively, D is TRBD2 (6 bases). Trimming removed 1 base at V and 0 bases at J, with 10 bases between. The CDR3 covers 15 residues. Germline-derived CDR1 and CDR2 are SGHRS and YFSETQ. In DNA form, the CDR3 reads TGCGCCAGCAGCTTGAAGTGGGGGGACCAAGAGACCCAGTACTTC. Protein sequence: CASSLKWGDQETQYF.